The 20 T cell receptor beta chains given below trace back to one sample, sequenced in a study of CD8+ T cells in alopecia areata. The sample's treatment: oral pan-JAK inhibitor, 5-10 mg twice daily. RNA, once extracted, was reverse transcribed into cDNA for use as the sequencing template. Measured with immunoSEQ multiplex PCR; TCRdb has only the in-frame clones, and not every one. The table has roughly 280,000 clones, 60% seen once. This specimen was CD4+ T cells sorted from blood, taken around week 54, from a patient treated with tofacitinib. All receptors come from a human donor with alopecia areata.

The chain has TRBV30 and TRBJ1-6; 7 nucleotides agree with TRBD1. This CDR3 is 17 amino acids long. After removal of 3 bases from V and 2 bases from J, the junction contained 10 bases not matched to a gene. Germline CDR1 is GTSNPN and CDR2 is SVGIG (reference sequence). DNA of the CDR3: TGTGCCTGGAGCACGGACAGGCGAAGTACCTATAATTCACCCCTCCACTTT. Translating gives CAWSTDRRSTYNSPLHF. The variable domain in full, completed from reference TRBV30 and TRBJ1-6, reads SQTIHQWPATLVQPVGSPLSLECTVEGTSNPNLYWYRQAAGRGLQLLFYSVGIGQISSEVPQNLSASRPQDRQFILSSKKLLLSDSGFYLCAWSTDRRSTYNSPLHFGNGTRLTVT.

The CDR3 coding sequence is TGTGCCTGGAGTCAGCCGGGTATCACTGAAGCTTTCTTT. Protein: CAWSQPGITEAFF. The rearrangement joins TRBV30 to TRBJ1-1, with D uncertain. The CDR3 is made up of 13 amino acids. The V gene's germline CDR1 is GTSNPN and CDR2 SVGIG (reference sequence). V lost 2 bases, J lost 4 bases, and 11 bases lay in between. Using reference TRBV30 and TRBJ1-1 for the parts outside the CDR3, the full variable domain is SQTIHQWPATLVQPVGSPLSLECTVEGTSNPNLYWYRQAAGRGLQLLFYSVGIGQISSEVPQNLSASRPQDRQFILSSKKLLLSDSGFYLCAWSQPGITEAFFGQGTRLTVV.

This chain links TRBV4-1 with TRBJ2-7; a weak D match, TRBD1 (5 bases). The CDR3 is 14 amino acids. The V gene's germline CDR1 is MGHRA and CDR2 YSYEKL. V was trimmed by 1 base and J by 3 bases, leaving 10 bases between them. CDR3 loop: CASSQGTYHYEQYF. The CDR3 DNA reads TGCGCCAGCAGCCAAGGGACATATCACTACGAGCAGTACTTC.

J is TRBJ2-3 and V is TRBV29-1, with D possibly being TRBD1 (6 bases). The ends were cut back, 6 bases at V and 1 base at J, with 20 bases in the middle. Germline CDR1 SQVTM, CDR2 ANQGSEA. This CDR3 contains 16 residues. The chain's CDR3 is CSVAGAGELGTDTQYF. Here the CDR3 DNA reads TGCAGCGTGGCCGGGGCAGGGGAATTGGGCACAGATACGCAGTATTTT.

This sequence joins TRBV5-6 and TRBJ2-3; no reliable D call. CDR3 size: 12 residues. CDR1 is SGHDT, CDR2 YYEEEE, per germline. V was cut by 3 bases and J by 4 bases, with 6 bases left in between. The DNA of the CDR3 is TGTGCCAGCAGCTCACCACCAGATACGCAGTATTTT. It translates to CASSSPPDTQYF.

V gene TRBV27 combines with J gene TRBJ1-2; the D gene is possibly TRBD1 (6 bases). Trimming removed 6 bases at V and 5 bases at J, with 16 bases between. Germline CDR1 is MNHEY and CDR2 is SMNVEV (reference sequence). This CDR3 spans 14 amino acids. The CDR3 nucleotides read TGTGCCAGCAGGGCAGGGGCGTCGATGTATGGCTACACCTTC. Protein: CASRAGASMYGYTF.

This chain links TRBV29-1 with TRBJ2-5; D gene ambiguous. V lost 4 bases and J lost 5, with 11 bases in between. CDR3 length: 12 amino acids. CDR1 is SQVTM and CDR2 is ANQGSEA in the germline V gene. CDR3 sequence (DNA): TGCAGCGTTGGATGGCCCGACGAGACCCAGTACTTC. Translating gives CSVGWPDETQYF.

This clone was picked up a small number of times. This chain joins TRBV4-3 and TRBJ2-3; the match to TRBD2 covers 12 bases. After removal of 8 bases from V and 4 bases from J, the junction contained 7 bases not matched to a gene. The V gene's germline CDR1 is LGHNA and CDR2 YSLEER. This CDR3 contains 15 residues. The CDR3 nucleotides are TGCGCCAGCCAACTAGCGGGGGGTTCGGCAGATACGCAGTATTTT. Encoded protein: CASQLAGGSADTQYF.

This clone was seen a handful of times. The chain employs TRBV27 and TRBJ2-6; 8 nucleotides agree with TRBD1. CDR1 MNHEY and CDR2 SMNVEV come from the germline V gene (reference sequence). Trimming took 5 bases from V and 1 from J; bases not matched to a gene: 10. The length of the CDR3 is 18 residues. The DNA of the CDR3 is TGTGCCAGCAGTGCCAGGGGGCCTCTTCGTTCTGGGGCCAACGTCCTGACTTTC. As protein: CASSARGPLRSGANVLTF.

CDR3 residues: CASSTLQGAETQYF. In nucleotides, the CDR3 is TGTGCCAGCAGCACCTTACAGGGGGCGGAGACCCAGTACTTC. This chain connects TRBV7-9 to TRBJ2-5, with 9 bases lining up with TRBD1. This CDR3 has 14 amino acids. The V gene's germline CDR1 is SEHNR and CDR2 FQNEAQ (reference sequence). Losses at the gene ends were 5 bases for V and 5 bases for J; bases not matched to a gene: 6.

The chain recombines TRBV27 with TRBJ2-6; D is unresolved. This CDR3 spans 15 amino acids. The V gene's germline CDR1 is MNHEY and CDR2 SMNVEV (reference sequence). The ends were cut back, 4 bases at V and 3 bases at J, with 10 bases in the middle. DNA for the CDR3: TGTGCCAGCAGTTCACGACGGGTTGGGGCCAACGTCCTGACTTTC. The encoded protein is CASSSRRVGANVLTF. The full variable domain, with the rest looked up from reference TRBV27 and TRBJ2-6, is EAQVTQNPRYLITVTGKKLTVTCSQNMNHEYMSWYRQDPGLGLRQIYYSMNVEVTDKGDVPEGYKVSRKEKRNFPLILESPSPNQTSLYFCASSSRRVGANVLTFGAGSRLTVL.

The chain employs TRBV6-6 and TRBJ1-4; TRBD1 agrees at 8 bases. This CDR3 is built from 13 residues. Germline CDR1 MNHNY, CDR2 SVGAGI (reference sequence). The junction had 5 bases not matched to a gene; V was cut back by 7 bases and J by 7 bases. The CDR3 loop reads CASNEDRGEKLFF. As DNA, the CDR3 is TGTGCCAGCAACGAAGACAGGGGTGAAAAACTGTTTTTT.

The CDR3 is CACPSGNTIYF. The DNA of the CDR3 is TGTGCCTGTCCTTCTGGAAACACCATATATTTT. This chain links TRBV30 with TRBJ1-3; the D is unclear. Germline V gene sequence: CDR1 GTSNPN, CDR2 SVGIG (reference sequence). Deletions cut 6 bases from V and 1 base from J, with 4 bases between. This CDR3 comprises 11 residues.

V gene TRBV5-4 combines with J gene TRBJ2-1; D call uncertain. From germline, CDR1 is SGHNT and CDR2 YYREEE (reference sequence). This CDR3 is 16 amino acids long. The V and J ends lost 0 bases and 0 bases respectively, with 10 bases between them. The DNA of the CDR3 is TGTGCCAGCAGCTTGGCCGGGCCCAGCTCCTACAATGAGCAGTTCTTC. Amino acids: CASSLAGPSSYNEQFF.

The gene calls are TRBV30 and TRBJ2-3; D remains ambiguous. CDR1 and CDR2 from the germline V gene are GTSNPN and SVGIG (reference sequence). This CDR3 contains 11 residues. V shed 4 bases and J shed 7 bases, with 9 bases lying between them. The chain's CDR3 is CAWNRVNTQYF. The CDR3 nucleotides read TGTGCCTGGAATCGTGTTAATACGCAGTATTTT.

This clone turned up a few times. Here the CDR3 reads CASSSVGHGETQYF. The DNA of the CDR3 is TGTGCCAGCAGCTCCGTAGGGCATGGGGAGACCCAGTACTTC. The chain joins TRBV7-8 to TRBJ2-5, with unresolved D. The CDR3 contains 14 residues. CDR1 is SGHVS, CDR2 FQNEAQ, per germline. With 4 bases removed from V and 5 bases from J, the gap between germline ends came to 14 bases.

In DNA form, the CDR3 reads TGCAGCGTTTCTGAGGCGACGAATGAGCAGTTCTTC. This codes for CSVSEATNEQFF. The chain is built from TRBV29-1 and TRBJ2-1; D is uncertain. The CDR3 sequence is 12 residues long. The V and J ends lost 5 bases and 7 bases respectively, with 12 bases between them. Germline-derived CDR1 and CDR2 are SQVTM and ANQGSEA.

The rearrangement uses TRBV5-1 and TRBJ1-2, with no clear D. V shed 6 bases and J shed 4 bases, with 16 bases lying between them. Germline V gives CDR1 SGHRS, CDR2 YFSETQ. The CDR3 spans 14 residues. The CDR3 region has the DNA TGCGCCAGCAAGATCTACGTCCAGAGCTATGGCTACACCTTC. Its protein product is CASKIYVQSYGYTF.

The V and J genes are TRBV30 and TRBJ1-2; maybe TRBD1 (5 bases). CDR3 length: 11 residues. The V and J ends lost 2 bases and 8 bases respectively, with 9 bases between them. Germline V CDR1 and CDR2: GTSNPN, SVGIG (reference sequence). In nucleotides, the CDR3 is TGTGCCTGGAGTAGGGGCGGCGGCTACACCTTC. It specifies CAWSRGGGYTF.

V is TRBV5-1 and J is TRBJ2-1; TRBD2 is a possible D gene (5 bases). This CDR3 comprises 13 residues. Germline V gene data show CDR1 as SGHRS and CDR2 as YFSETQ. The ends were cut back, 4 bases at V and 10 bases at J, with 15 bases in the middle. The CDR3 region has the DNA TGCGCCAGCAGCACGTACACCGGCGGGGAGCAGTTCTTC. Protein product: CASSTYTGGEQFF.